Below, 32 T cell receptor beta chains from the same sample are listed, as sequenced in a study of CD8 T cells in Susac syndrome. RNA amounts of 0.5 to 1 ug underwent reverse transcription with random hexamers. TCRdb re-analysed the immunoSEQ multiplex PCR reads in MiXCR, keeping a single row per CDR3 protein. The sample lists under 80,000 distinct CDR3 sequences, 85% to 95% occurring once. Sequenced input: CD4+ T cells from PBMCs. These TCRs come from a human donor with Susac syndrome.

The CDR3 sequence: CASSRLEFRETQYF. The CDR3, as DNA: TGTGCCAGCAGCAGACTAGAGTTCAGAGAGACCCAGTACTTC. The chain is built from TRBV7-2 and TRBJ2-5, with a tentative D call TRBD2 (6 bases). The germline gives CDR1 SGHTA, CDR2 FQGNSA. With 5 bases removed from V and 4 bases from J, the gap between germline ends came to 14 bases. The length of the CDR3 is 14 residues.

This clonotype was counted a single time. The CDR3: CASSLSSYNEQFF. The CDR3 coding sequence is TGTGCCAGCAGCTTATCTAGTTACAATGAGCAGTTCTTC. The V gene is TRBV5-4, the J gene TRBJ2-1; no firm D call. Germline values: CDR1 SGHNT, CDR2 YYREEE (reference sequence). The CDR3 covers 13 residues. V lost 2 bases and J lost 4, with 7 bases in between.

There are a few counts of this clonotype. The V call is TRBV5-1, the J call TRBJ1-1; D is ambiguous. Per germline, CDR1 SGHRS and CDR2 YFSETQ. Trimming pared 6 bases from V and 5 bases from J, leaving 14 bases between. The CDR3 runs to 13 residues. DNA for the CDR3: TGCGCCAGCATGAGTGAGATGGGAACTGAAGCTTTCTTT. This encodes CASMSEMGTEAFF.

The chain has TRBV12-3 or TRBV12-4 and TRBJ2-7, with 11 bases identical to TRBD1. V shed 4 bases, J shed 0 bases, and the junction held 2 bases outside the gene matches. There are 15 residues in the CDR3. As DNA, the CDR3 is TGTGCCAGCAGTTGGGGGACAGGGGGCTCCTACGAGCAGTACTTC. This encodes CASSWGTGGSYEQYF.

V usage is TRBV10-2 and J usage is TRBJ2-3; 8 bases are a match to TRBD2. The germline gives CDR1 WSHSY, CDR2 SAAADI. With V trimmed by 4 bases and J by 1 base, 4 bases remained unmatched. The CDR3 contains 15 residues. The CDR3 bases are TGCGCCAGCAGTGCCTCGCGGGGGGGCACAGATACGCAGTATTTT. Its translation: CASSASRGGTDTQYF.

The chain combines TRBV14 with TRBJ2-1; 8 bases align to TRBD1. CDR1 and CDR2 from the germline V gene are SGHDN and FVKESK. This CDR3 comprises 14 residues. With V trimmed by 3 bases and J by 6 bases, 4 bases remained unmatched. For the CDR3, the DNA is TGTGCCAGCAGCCACTTAACAGGGGGCAATGAGCAGTTCTTC. Translation gives CASSHLTGGNEQFF.

This rearrangement joins TRBV20-1 to TRBJ2-3; 16 bases align to TRBD2. Germline CDR1 and CDR2: DFQATT and SNEGSKA (reference sequence). The CDR3 extends over 15 amino acids. V was pared by 5 bases and J by 9 bases, with 8 bases of the junction left unmatched. CDR3 DNA sequence: TGCAGTGCTGACGGGACTAGCGGGAGGGCCGGAACGCAGTATTTT. It is translated as CSADGTSGRAGTQYF.

The V gene is TRBV7-2, the J gene TRBJ2-7, with TRBD1 identical over 10 bases. CDR1 SGHTA and CDR2 FQGNSA come from the germline V gene. V lost 2 bases, J lost 2 bases, and 6 bases stayed unmatched. The CDR3 spans 16 residues. The CDR3 protein is CASSLLGTGDPYEQYF. The DNA for the CDR3 is TGTGCCAGCAGCTTACTCGGGACAGGGGATCCCTACGAGCAGTACTTC.

V and J are TRBV9 and TRBJ2-7; 10 bases map to TRBD2. Looked up from germline, CDR1 is SGDLS and CDR2 is YYNGEE. CDR3 length: 15 residues. V trimming: 0 bases; J trimming: 3 bases; junction bases outside the gene matches: 3. For the CDR3, the DNA is TGTGCCAGCAGCGTAGCAGCGGGAGGGGTCTACGAGCAGTACTTC. Protein product: CASSVAAGGVYEQYF.

The chain carries TRBV15 and TRBJ2-7; D not certain. Germline V gene sequence: CDR1 LNHNV, CDR2 YYDKDF (reference sequence). This CDR3 spans 14 amino acids. The V end lost 5 bases, the J end lost 2 bases, and 13 bases lay between the germline ends. The CDR3 sequence is CATSRPDRTYEQYF. The CDR3 nucleotides read TGTGCCACCAGCCGCCCGGACCGAACCTACGAGCAGTACTTC.

V and J are TRBV6-5 and TRBJ2-7, with D possibly being TRBD2 (5 bases). Germline V gives CDR1 MNHEY, CDR2 SVGAGI. The CDR3 length is 15 residues. V dropped 3 bases and J dropped 1 base, with 13 bases sitting between them. The CDR3 DNA is TGTGCCAGCAGTTATTCGTCTAGCTTTTCCTACGAGCAGTACTTC. Its protein is CASSYSSSFSYEQYF.

The V call is TRBV2, the J call TRBJ1-6, with 7 bases identical to TRBD1. The J segment lost 9 bases and the V segment lost 5 bases, leaving 4 bases of the junction unmatched. This CDR3 comprises 13 residues. Germline CDR1 and CDR2: SNHLY and FYNNEI. CDR3 protein: CASSTGVSSPLHF. For the CDR3, the DNA is TGTGCCAGCAGTACAGGGGTGAGTTCACCCCTCCACTTT.

The CDR3 nucleotides read TGTGCCAGTAGTATTGAGGAAGAGCAGTTCTTC. This codes for CASSIEEEQFF. V gene TRBV19 combines with J gene TRBJ2-1; the D is unclear. V was clipped by 3 bases and J by 10 bases, with 7 bases between them. The length of the CDR3 is 11 residues. CDR1 and CDR2 from the germline V gene are LNHDA and SQIVND (reference sequence).

V usage is TRBV11-2 and J usage is TRBJ2-5; no definite D call. V was trimmed by 2 bases and J by 2 bases, leaving 6 bases between them. CDR1 and CDR2 from the germline V gene are SGHAT and FQNNGV. CDR3 length equals 13 residues. CDR3 loop: CASSLLPQETQYF. CDR3 in DNA: TGTGCCAGCAGCTTATTGCCACAAGAGACCCAGTACTTC.

This chain links TRBV20-1 with TRBJ2-7; weak D call: TRBD2 (6 bases). The CDR3 covers 13 residues. V lost 4 bases and J lost 2, with 12 bases in between. Germline V gene sequence: CDR1 DFQATT, CDR2 SNEGSKA (reference sequence). CDR3 protein: CSATRDSAYEQYF. The CDR3 DNA is TGCAGTGCTACACGGGACTCAGCCTACGAGCAGTACTTC.

This chain joins TRBV7-2 and TRBJ2-5; no clear D gene. V lost 5 bases and J lost 3, with 13 bases in between. Germline loops: CDR1 SGHTA, CDR2 FQGNSA. The CDR3 is 14 amino acids. As DNA, the CDR3 is TGTGCCAGCAGCAACCGCGGAAGAGAAGAGACCCAGTACTTC. Protein: CASSNRGREETQYF.

The chain is built from TRBV7-2 and TRBJ2-5; 9 bases are a match to TRBD2. There are 16 residues in the CDR3. CDR1 and CDR2 from the germline V gene are SGHTA and FQGNSA. With V trimmed by 0 bases and J by 3 bases, 5 bases remained unmatched. This chain's CDR3 is CASSLAVRLAEETQYF. In DNA, the CDR3 is TGTGCCAGCAGCTTAGCGGTTAGACTAGCGGAAGAGACCCAGTACTTC.

The chain joins TRBV7-2 to TRBJ2-3; no definite D call. Trimming left V 3 bases short and J 3 bases short, with 10 bases between. In germline, CDR1 is SGHTA, CDR2 FQGNSA. This CDR3 is 14 amino acids long. The DNA for the CDR3 is TGTGCCAGCAGCTTCGACACCGGGACAGATACGCAGTATTTT. It specifies CASSFDTGTDTQYF.

The rearrangement uses TRBV18 and TRBJ1-4; perhaps TRBD1 as D (5 bases). The CDR3 totals 14 residues. Trimming left V 5 bases short and J 6 bases short, with 13 bases between. CDR1 and CDR2 from the germline V gene are KGHSH and LQKENI. This CDR3 reads CASSSQGFDEKLFF. The CDR3 region has the DNA TGTGCCAGCTCATCCCAGGGATTCGATGAAAAACTGTTTTTT. Using reference TRBV18 and TRBJ1-4 for the parts outside the CDR3, the full variable domain is NAGVMQNPRHLVRRRGQEARLRCSPMKGHSHVYWYRQLPEEGLKFMVYLQKENIIDESGMPKERFSAEFPKEGPSILRIQQVVRGDSAAYFCASSSQGFDEKLFFGSGTQLSVL.

The V and J genes are TRBV18 and TRBJ1-2, with D perhaps TRBD1 (5 bases). In germline, CDR1 is KGHSH, CDR2 LQKENI. The CDR3 has 12 amino acids. V was cut by 5 bases and J by 2 bases, with 6 bases left in between. The CDR3 nucleotides read TGTGCCAGCTCAGGGGGAAACTATGGCTACACCTTC. Translating it yields CASSGGNYGYTF.

CDR3 protein: CASSVGTGDGYTF. The CDR3 DNA sequence: TGTGCCAGCAGCGTAGGGACAGGGGATGGCTACACCTTC. The gene calls are TRBV9 and TRBJ1-2; 9 bases line up with TRBD1. CDR1 is SGDLS, CDR2 YYNGEE, per germline. V trimming: 0 bases; J trimming: 6 bases; junction bases outside the gene matches: 0. The CDR3 has 13 amino acids.

This chain uses TRBV19 with TRBJ1-1; the D gene is possibly TRBD1 (5 bases). In germline, CDR1 is LNHDA, CDR2 SQIVND (reference sequence). The CDR3 runs 16 residues. V was pared by 4 bases and J by 1 base, with 16 bases between. In DNA, the CDR3 is TGTGCCAGTAGTAAGGGGACTGGACTGGCGAACACTGAAGCTTTCTTT. Residues: CASSKGTGLANTEAFF. Supplemented by reference TRBV19 and TRBJ1-1, the full variable domain reads DGGITQSPKYLFRKEGQNVTLSCEQNLNHDAMYWYRQDPGQGLRLIYYSQIVNDFQKGDIAEGYSVSREKKESFPLTVTSAQKNPTAFYLCASSKGTGLANTEAFFGQGTRLTVV.

On this clonotype: One end of the junction does not line up with germline, which may come from a read error. The V call is TRBV20-1, the J call TRBJ2-1, with 14 bases matching TRBD2. The CDR3 is made up of 15 amino acids. Germline CDR1 reads DFQATT; CDR2 reads SNEGSKA (reference sequence). The CDR3 bases are TGCAGTGCTCGTAACTCCGGGACTAGCGGGGGCCTGACTGCCTTC. As protein: CSARNSGTSGGLTAF.

The chain carries TRBV2 and TRBJ1-3; D not certain. CDR1 and CDR2 from the germline V gene are SNHLY and FYNNEI. The CDR3 has 13 residues. Trimming took off 2 bases at V and 0 bases at J, with 2 bases between the two ends. CDR3 DNA sequence: TGTGCCAGCAGTGAATCCTCTGGAAACACCATATATTTT. Its translation: CASSESSGNTIYF. The complete variable domain, with remaining parts taken from reference TRBV2 and TRBJ1-3, reads EPEVTQTPSHQVTQMGQEVILRCVPISNHLYFYWYRQILGQKVEFLVSFYNNEISEKSEIFDDQFSVERPDGSNFTLKIRSTKLEDSAMYFCASSESSGNTIYFGEGSWLTVV.

The chain has TRBV6-5 and TRBJ2-7; a weak D match, TRBD1 (5 bases). Looked up from germline, CDR1 is MNHEY and CDR2 is SVGAGI. Trimming took off 4 bases at V and 0 bases at J, with 13 bases between the two ends. The CDR3 has 15 residues. The DNA for the CDR3 is TGTGCCAGCAGTTCCGGCCAGGGAATCTCCTACGAGCAGTACTTC. Its translation: CASSSGQGISYEQYF.

V is TRBV18 and J is TRBJ1-1; 8 nucleotides match TRBD1. CDR1 is KGHSH, CDR2 LQKENI, per germline. This CDR3 is built from 15 residues. J gave up 5 bases and V 1 base, and 6 bases lay outside the gene matches. The CDR3 DNA follows: TGTGCCAGCTCACCACGGACAGGGAAAGCAACTGAAGCTTTCTTT. Its translation: CASSPRTGKATEAFF. Variable domain in full (rest from reference TRBV18 and TRBJ1-1): NAGVMQNPRHLVRRRGQEARLRCSPMKGHSHVYWYRQLPEEGLKFMVYLQKENIIDESGMPKERFSAEFPKEGPSILRIQQVVRGDSAAYFCASSPRTGKATEAFFGQGTRLTVV.

The V and J genes are TRBV7-9 and TRBJ1-6; D is unclear. Germline V gene data show CDR1 as SEHNR and CDR2 as FQNEAQ (reference sequence). This CDR3 region has 15 residues. Trimming shortened V by 4 bases and J by 1 base, and 8 bases separated the two germline ends. DNA of the CDR3: TGTGCCAGCAGCTCTGAGGGTTCCTATAATTCACCCCTCCACTTT. Translated, it gives CASSSEGSYNSPLHF.

The chain recombines TRBV18 with TRBJ1-2; 9 nucleotides match TRBD1. The CDR3 contains 15 residues. The V segment lost 3 bases and the J segment 7 bases; nucleotides outside the gene matches: 9. Germline V gene sequence: CDR1 KGHSH, CDR2 LQKENI. The CDR3: CASSPPGQGIGGYTF. In nucleotides, the CDR3 is TGTGCCAGCTCACCTCCGGGACAGGGAATAGGTGGCTACACCTTC. The whole variable domain, filled in from reference TRBV18 and TRBJ1-2, reads NAGVMQNPRHLVRRRGQEARLRCSPMKGHSHVYWYRQLPEEGLKFMVYLQKENIIDESGMPKERFSAEFPKEGPSILRIQQVVRGDSAAYFCASSPPGQGIGGYTFGSGTRLTVV.

This chain links TRBV3-1 with TRBJ1-4; possibly TRBD1 for D (6 bases). V shed 4 bases and J shed 0 bases, with 21 bases lying between them. Per germline, CDR1 LGHDT and CDR2 YNNKEL (reference sequence). The CDR3 loop spans 19 amino acids. CDR3 region: CASSRLILTGGATNEKLFF. CDR3 DNA sequence: TGTGCCAGCAGCCGACTGATCTTGACAGGCGGTGCAACTAATGAAAAACTGTTTTTT. The whole variable domain, filled in from reference TRBV3-1 and TRBJ1-4, reads DTAVSQTPKYLVTQMGNDKSIKCEQNLGHDTMYWYKQDSKKFLKIMFSYNNKELIINETVPNRFSPKSPDKAHLNLHINSLELGDSAVYFCASSRLILTGGATNEKLFFGSGTQLSVL.

This rearrangement joins TRBV5-1 to TRBJ2-2; D gene ambiguous. V was trimmed by 0 bases and J by 1 base, leaving 10 bases between them. CDR1 and CDR2 (germline): SGHRS, YFSETQ. There are 16 residues in the CDR3. CDR3 residues: CASSLVAGRNTGELFF. In DNA, the CDR3 is TGCGCCAGCAGCTTGGTTGCAGGTCGGAACACCGGGGAGCTGTTTTTT.

The gene calls are TRBV14 and TRBJ2-5; D remains ambiguous. Looked up from germline, CDR1 is SGHDN and CDR2 is FVKESK. The CDR3 totals 15 residues. V was clipped by 0 bases and J by 1 base, with 9 bases between them. The CDR3, as DNA: TGTGCCAGCAGCCAAGAAGTAGTCATCCAAGAGACCCAGTACTTC. Protein sequence: CASSQEVVIQETQYF. Supplemented by reference TRBV14 and TRBJ2-5, the full variable domain reads EAGVTQFPSHSVIEKGQTVTLRCDPISGHDNLYWYRRVMGKEIKFLLHFVKESKQDESGMPNNRFLAERTGGTYSTLKVQPAELEDSGVYFCASSQEVVIQETQYFGPGTRLLVL.

The chain recombines TRBV19 with TRBJ1-2; D not resolved. The CDR3 loop spans 12 amino acids. Germline loops: CDR1 LNHDA, CDR2 SQIVND (reference sequence). Trimming shortened V by 5 bases and J by 8 bases, and 12 bases separated the two germline ends. The CDR3 bases are TGTGCCAGTAGTGCCAGGACGGGGGGCTACACCTTC. Its translation is CASSARTGGYTF. Full variable domain (rest looked up from reference TRBV19 and TRBJ1-2): DGGITQSPKYLFRKEGQNVTLSCEQNLNHDAMYWYRQDPGQGLRLIYYSQIVNDFQKGDIAEGYSVSREKKESFPLTVTSAQKNPTAFYLCASSARTGGYTFGSGTRLTVV.